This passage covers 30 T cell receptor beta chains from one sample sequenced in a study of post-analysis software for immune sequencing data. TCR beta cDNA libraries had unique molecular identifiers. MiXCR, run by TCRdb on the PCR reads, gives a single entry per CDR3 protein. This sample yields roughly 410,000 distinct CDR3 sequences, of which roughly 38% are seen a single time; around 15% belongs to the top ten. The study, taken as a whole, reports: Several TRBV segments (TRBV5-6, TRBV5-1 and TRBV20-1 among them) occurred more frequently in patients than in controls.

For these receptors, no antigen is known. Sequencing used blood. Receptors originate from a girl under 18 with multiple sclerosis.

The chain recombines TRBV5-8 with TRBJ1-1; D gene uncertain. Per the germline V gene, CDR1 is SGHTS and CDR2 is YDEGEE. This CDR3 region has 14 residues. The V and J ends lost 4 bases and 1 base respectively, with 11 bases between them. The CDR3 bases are TGTGCCAGCAGCACTCGCGGGGAGAACACTGAAGCTTTCTTT. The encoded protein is CASSTRGENTEAFF. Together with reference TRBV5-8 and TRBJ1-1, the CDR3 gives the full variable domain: EAGVTQSPTHLIKTRGQQATLRCSPISGHTSVYWYQQALGLGLQFLLWYDEGEERNRGNFPPRFSGRQFPNYSSELNVNALELEDSALYLCASSTRGENTEAFFGQGTRLTVV.

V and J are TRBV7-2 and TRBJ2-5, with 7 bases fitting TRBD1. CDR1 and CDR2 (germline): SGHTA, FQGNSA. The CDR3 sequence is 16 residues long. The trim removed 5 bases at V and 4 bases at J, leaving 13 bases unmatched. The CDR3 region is CASSASGTVFLETQYF. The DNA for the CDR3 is TGTGCCAGCAGCGCCTCCGGGACAGTTTTTTTAGAGACCCAGTACTTC.

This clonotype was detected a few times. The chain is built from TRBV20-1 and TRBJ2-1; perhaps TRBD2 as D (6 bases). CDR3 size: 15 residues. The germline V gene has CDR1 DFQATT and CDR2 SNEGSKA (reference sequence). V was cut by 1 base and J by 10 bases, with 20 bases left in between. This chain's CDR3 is CSARGAGASGLEQFF. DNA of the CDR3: TGCAGTGCTAGAGGTGCTGGGGCGAGCGGACTAGAGCAGTTCTTC.

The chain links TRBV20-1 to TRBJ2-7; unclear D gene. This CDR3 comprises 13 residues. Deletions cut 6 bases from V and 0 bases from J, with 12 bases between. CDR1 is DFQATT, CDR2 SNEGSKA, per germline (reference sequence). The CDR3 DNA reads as TGCAGTGCCAAGACGGGCAGCTCCTACGAGCAGTACTTC. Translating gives CSAKTGSSYEQYF.

The DNA for the CDR3 is TGTGCCAGCAGTCCCAGTAGTGTCCCATCGAACTATGGCTACACCTTC. Residues: CASSPSSVPSNYGYTF. The chain carries TRBV6-6 and TRBJ1-2, with D hard to call. CDR3 size: 16 residues. The germline V gene has CDR1 MNHNY and CDR2 SVGAGI (reference sequence). Deletions cut 5 bases from V and 2 bases from J, with 18 bases between.

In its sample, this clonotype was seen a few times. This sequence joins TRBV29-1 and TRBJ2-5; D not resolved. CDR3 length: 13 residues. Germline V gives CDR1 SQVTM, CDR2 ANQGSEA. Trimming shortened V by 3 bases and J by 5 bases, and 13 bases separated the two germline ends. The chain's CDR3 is CSVELWLGETQYF. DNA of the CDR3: TGCAGCGTTGAGCTGTGGTTGGGGGAGACCCAGTACTTC.

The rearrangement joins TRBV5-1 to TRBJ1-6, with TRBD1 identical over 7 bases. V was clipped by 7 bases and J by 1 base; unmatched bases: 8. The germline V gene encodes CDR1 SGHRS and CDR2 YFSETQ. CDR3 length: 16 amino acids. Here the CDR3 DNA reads TGCGCCAGCCGAATCACAGGGGCATCCTATAATTCACCCCTCCACTTT. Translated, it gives CASRITGASYNSPLHF.

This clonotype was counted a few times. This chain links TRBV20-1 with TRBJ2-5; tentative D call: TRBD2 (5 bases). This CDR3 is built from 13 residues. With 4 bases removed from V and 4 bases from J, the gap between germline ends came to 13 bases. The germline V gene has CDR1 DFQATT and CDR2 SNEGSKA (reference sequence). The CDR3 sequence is CSAILSGLETQYF. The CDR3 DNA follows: TGCAGTGCTATTCTCTCGGGGTTAGAGACCCAGTACTTC.

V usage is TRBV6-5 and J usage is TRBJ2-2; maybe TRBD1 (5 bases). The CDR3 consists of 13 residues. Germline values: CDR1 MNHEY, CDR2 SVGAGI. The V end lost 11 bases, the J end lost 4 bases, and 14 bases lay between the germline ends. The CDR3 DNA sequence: TGTGCCTGCTCGAAGGGGTCCACCGGGGAGCTGTTTTTT. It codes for CACSKGSTGELFF.

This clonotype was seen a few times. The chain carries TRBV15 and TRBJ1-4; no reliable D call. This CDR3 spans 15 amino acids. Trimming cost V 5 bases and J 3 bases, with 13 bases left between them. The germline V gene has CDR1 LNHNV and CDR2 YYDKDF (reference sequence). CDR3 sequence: CATSLAGRPNEKLFF. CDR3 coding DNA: TGTGCCACCAGCCTTGCCGGGAGGCCTAATGAAAAACTGTTTTTT.

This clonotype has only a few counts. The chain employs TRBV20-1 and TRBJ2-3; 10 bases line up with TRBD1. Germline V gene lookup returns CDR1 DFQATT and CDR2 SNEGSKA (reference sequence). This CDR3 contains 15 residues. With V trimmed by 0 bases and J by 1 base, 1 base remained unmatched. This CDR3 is CSAREGTGGTDTQYF. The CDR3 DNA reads TGCAGTGCTAGAGAGGGGACAGGGGGCACAGATACGCAGTATTTT.

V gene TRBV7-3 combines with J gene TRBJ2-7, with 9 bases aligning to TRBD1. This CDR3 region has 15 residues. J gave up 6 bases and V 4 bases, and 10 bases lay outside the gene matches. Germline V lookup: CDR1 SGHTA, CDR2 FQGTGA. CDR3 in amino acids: CASSSQGAPVSEQYF. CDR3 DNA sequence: TGTGCCAGCAGCTCACAGGGGGCCCCAGTATCCGAGCAGTACTTC. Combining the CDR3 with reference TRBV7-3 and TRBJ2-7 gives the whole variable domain GAGVSQTPSNKVTEKGKYVELRCDPISGHTALYWYRQSLGQGPEFLIYFQGTGAADDSGLPNDRFFAVRPEGSVSTLKIQRTERGDSAVYLCASSSQGAPVSEQYFGPGTRLTVT.

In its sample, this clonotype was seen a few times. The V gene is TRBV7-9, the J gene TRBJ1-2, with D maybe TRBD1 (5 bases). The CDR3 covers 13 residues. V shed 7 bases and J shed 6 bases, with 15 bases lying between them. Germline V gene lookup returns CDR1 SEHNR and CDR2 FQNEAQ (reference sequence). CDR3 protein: CASTQLVGDGYTF. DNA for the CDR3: TGTGCCAGCACCCAATTGGTGGGGGATGGCTACACCTTC.

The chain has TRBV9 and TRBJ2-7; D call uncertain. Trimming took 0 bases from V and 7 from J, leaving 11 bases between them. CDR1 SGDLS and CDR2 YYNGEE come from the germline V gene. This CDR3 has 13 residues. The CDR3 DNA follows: TGTGCCAGCAGCGTAGAGGACCGACGAGAGCAGTACTTC. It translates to CASSVEDRREQYF.

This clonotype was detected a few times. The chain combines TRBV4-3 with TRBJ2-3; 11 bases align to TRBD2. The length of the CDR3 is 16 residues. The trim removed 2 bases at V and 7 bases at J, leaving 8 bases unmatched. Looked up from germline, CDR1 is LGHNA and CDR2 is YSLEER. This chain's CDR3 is CASSQPGTSGYNTQYF. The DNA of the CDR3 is TGCGCCAGCAGCCAACCTGGGACTAGCGGCTACAATACGCAGTATTTT.

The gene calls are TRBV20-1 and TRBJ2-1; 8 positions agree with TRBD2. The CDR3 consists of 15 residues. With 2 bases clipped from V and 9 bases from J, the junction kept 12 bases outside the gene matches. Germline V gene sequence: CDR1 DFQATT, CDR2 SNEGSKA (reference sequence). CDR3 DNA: TGCAGTGCTAGATCCCCCGGGACTAGAATTGGTGAGCAGTTCTTC. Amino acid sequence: CSARSPGTRIGEQFF.

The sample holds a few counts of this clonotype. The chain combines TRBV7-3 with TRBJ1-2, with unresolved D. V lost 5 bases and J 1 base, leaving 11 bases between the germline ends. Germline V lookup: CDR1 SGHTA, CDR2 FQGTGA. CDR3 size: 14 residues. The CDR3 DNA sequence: TGTGCCAGCAGCCCAGGACCGATTAACTATGGCTACACCTTC. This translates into CASSPGPINYGYTF. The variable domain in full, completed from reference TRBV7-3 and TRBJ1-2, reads GAGVSQTPSNKVTEKGKYVELRCDPISGHTALYWYRQSLGQGPEFLIYFQGTGAADDSGLPNDRFFAVRPEGSVSTLKIQRTERGDSAVYLCASSPGPINYGYTFGSGTRLTVV.

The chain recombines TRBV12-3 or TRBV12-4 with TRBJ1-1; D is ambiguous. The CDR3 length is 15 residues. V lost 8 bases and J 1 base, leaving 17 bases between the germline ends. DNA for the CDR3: TGTGCCAGCCCATCCACATTACACGCGAACACTGAAGCTTTCTTT. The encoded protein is CASPSTLHANTEAFF.

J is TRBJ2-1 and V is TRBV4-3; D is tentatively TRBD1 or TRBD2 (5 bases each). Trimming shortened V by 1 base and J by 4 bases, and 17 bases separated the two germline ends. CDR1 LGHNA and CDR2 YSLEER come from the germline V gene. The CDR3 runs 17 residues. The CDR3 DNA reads TGCGCCAGCAGCCAAGCAATTTCCCGGGGCCAATACAATGAGCAGTTCTTC. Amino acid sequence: CASSQAISRGQYNEQFF.

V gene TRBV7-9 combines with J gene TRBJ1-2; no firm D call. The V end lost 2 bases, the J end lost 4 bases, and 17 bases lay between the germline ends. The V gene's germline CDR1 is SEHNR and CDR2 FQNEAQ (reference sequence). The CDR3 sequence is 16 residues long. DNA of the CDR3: TGTGCCAGCAGCTTATCCTCTTCGAGAGCCATCTATGGCTACACCTTC. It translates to CASSLSSSRAIYGYTF.

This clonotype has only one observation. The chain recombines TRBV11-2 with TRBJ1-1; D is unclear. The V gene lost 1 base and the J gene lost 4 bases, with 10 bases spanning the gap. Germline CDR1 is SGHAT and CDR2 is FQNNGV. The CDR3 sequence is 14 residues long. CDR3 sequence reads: CASSLGLKGTEAFF. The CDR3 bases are TGTGCCAGCAGCTTAGGACTAAAGGGCACTGAAGCTTTCTTT.

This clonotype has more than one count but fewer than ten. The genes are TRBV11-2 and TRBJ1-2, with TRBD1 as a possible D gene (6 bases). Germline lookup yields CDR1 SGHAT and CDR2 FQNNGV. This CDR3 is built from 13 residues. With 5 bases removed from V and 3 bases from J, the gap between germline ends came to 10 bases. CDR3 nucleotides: TGTGCCAGCAGCCCCAAGGGGGACTATGGCTACACCTTC. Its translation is CASSPKGDYGYTF.

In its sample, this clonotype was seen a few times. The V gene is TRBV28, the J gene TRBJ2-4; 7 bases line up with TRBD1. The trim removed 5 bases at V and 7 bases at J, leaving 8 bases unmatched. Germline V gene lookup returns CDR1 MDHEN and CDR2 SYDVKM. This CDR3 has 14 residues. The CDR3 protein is CASSLQGMGNIQYF. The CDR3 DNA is TGTGCCAGCAGTCTACAGGGGATGGGGAACATTCAGTACTTC. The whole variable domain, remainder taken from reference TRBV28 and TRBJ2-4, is DVKVTQSSRYLVKRTGEKVFLECVQDMDHENMFWYRQDPGLGLRLIYFSYDVKMKEKGDIPEGYSVSREKKERFSLILESASTNQTSMYLCASSLQGMGNIQYFGAGTRLSVL.

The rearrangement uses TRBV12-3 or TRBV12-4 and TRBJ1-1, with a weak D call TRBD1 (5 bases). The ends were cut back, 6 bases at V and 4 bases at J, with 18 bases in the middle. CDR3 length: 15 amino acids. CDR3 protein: CASSSLGGRGTEAFF. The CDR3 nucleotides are TGTGCCAGCAGCTCCCTTGGAGGGAGGGGCACTGAAGCTTTCTTT.

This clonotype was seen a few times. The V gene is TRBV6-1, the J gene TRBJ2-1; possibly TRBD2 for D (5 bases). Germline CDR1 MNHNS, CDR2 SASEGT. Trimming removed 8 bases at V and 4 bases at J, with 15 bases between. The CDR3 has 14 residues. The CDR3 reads CASGFSGTYNEQFF. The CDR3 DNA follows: TGTGCCAGCGGCTTCAGCGGCACGTACAATGAGCAGTTCTTC.

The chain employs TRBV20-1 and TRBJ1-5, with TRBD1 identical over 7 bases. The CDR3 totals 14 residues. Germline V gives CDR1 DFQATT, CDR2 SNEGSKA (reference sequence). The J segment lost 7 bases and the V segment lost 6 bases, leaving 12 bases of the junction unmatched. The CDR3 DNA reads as TGCAGTGCGGATGACAGGGTCACAGGACAGCCCCAGCATTTT. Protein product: CSADDRVTGQPQHF.

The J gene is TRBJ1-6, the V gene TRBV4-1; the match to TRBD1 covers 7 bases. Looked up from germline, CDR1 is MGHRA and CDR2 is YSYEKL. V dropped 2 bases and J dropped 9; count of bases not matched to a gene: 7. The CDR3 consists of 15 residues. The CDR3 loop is CASSQNTGAGSPLHF. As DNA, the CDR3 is TGCGCCAGCAGCCAAAATACAGGGGCGGGTTCACCCCTCCACTTT.

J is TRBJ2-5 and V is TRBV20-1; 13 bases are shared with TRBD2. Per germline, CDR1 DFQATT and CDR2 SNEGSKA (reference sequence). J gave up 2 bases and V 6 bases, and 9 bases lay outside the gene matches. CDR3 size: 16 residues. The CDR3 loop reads CSAAGGLAGRQETQYF. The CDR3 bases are TGCAGTGCCGCGGGGGGACTAGCGGGACGACAAGAGACCCAGTACTTC.

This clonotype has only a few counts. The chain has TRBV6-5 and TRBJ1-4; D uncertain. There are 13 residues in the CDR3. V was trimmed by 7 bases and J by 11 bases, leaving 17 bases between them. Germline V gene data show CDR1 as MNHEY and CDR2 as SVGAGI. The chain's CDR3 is CASKTGLKGKLFF. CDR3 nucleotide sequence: TGTGCCAGCAAGACGGGATTGAAAGGGAAACTGTTTTTT.

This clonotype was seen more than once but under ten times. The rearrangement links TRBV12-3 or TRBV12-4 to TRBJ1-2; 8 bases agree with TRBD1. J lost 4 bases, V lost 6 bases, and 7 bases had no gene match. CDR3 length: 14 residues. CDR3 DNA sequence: TGTGCCAGCAGACAAGGGACAGGAGGCTATGGCTACACCTTC. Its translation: CASRQGTGGYGYTF.